This TCR beta chain was identified during a study of shared clonotypes between healthy human individuals. The CDR3 extends over 17 amino acids. CDR1 SGDLS and CDR2 YYNGEE come from the germline V gene. V was pared by 4 bases and J by 0 bases, with 16 bases between. CD8 memory comprised CD45RO+ plus CCR7-negative CD45RA+ TemRA cells. General study results and limits: Since donors were few, the genetic and exposure-history diversity represented was limited. A generally larger estimated richness was seen in naive subsets than in memory subsets.

Replicate PCRs from sorted subsets contained approximately 190 ng DNA, which is approximately 30,000 T cell genomes. The data were produced by immunoSEQ multiplex PCR, yet TCRdb's version contains in-frame clones alone and is incomplete. The table includes roughly 720,000 clones, roughly 88% detected once. About this clone itself: Its matching antigen is unknown.

Source material: memory CD8+ T cells from PBMCs. Subset specified: CD45RO+ cells pooled with CCR7-negative TemRA cells. The rearrangement uses TRBV9 and TRBJ1-4, with D possibly matching TRBD1 (6 bases). This TCR derives from a man between 18 and 29 years old in good health. Some clones in this sample may be carry-over from other donors' samples. The CDR3 nucleotides are TGTGCCAGCAGCCCCCGGGACACATTTTCAACTAATGAAAAACTGTTTTTT. Its translation is CASSPRDTFSTNEKLFF. The variable domain in full, with the rest retrieved from reference TRBV9 and TRBJ1-4, is DSGVTQTPKHLITATGQRVTLRCSPRSGDLSVYWYQQSLDQGLQFLIQYYNGEERAKGNILERFSAQQFPDLHSELNLSSLELGDSALYFCASSPRDTFSTNEKLFFGSGTQLSVL.